This T cell receptor (beta chain) was recorded in a study of OX40 agonist ivuxolimab in advanced cancers. V lost 1 base and J 7 bases, leaving 11 bases between the germline ends. Germline lookup yields CDR1 GTSNPN and CDR2 SVGIG (reference sequence). The CDR3 covers 13 residues. Excluded were patients having autoimmune disease history or systemic immunosuppression. Using immunoSEQ multiplex PCR, the repertoire was profiled, and TCRdb retains in-frame clones only, with some absent. The sample holds around 53,000 clones, around nine tenths seen once. V is TRBV30 and J is TRBJ1-5; no definite D call. The starting material was CD4+ or CD8+ T cells sorted from blood, obtained in a trial of the OX40 agonist ivuxolimab. The TCR comes from an adult with an advanced solid tumor such as melanoma, head and neck, liver or kidney cancer. The CDR3 region is CAWSEGSGQPQHF. In nucleotides, the CDR3 is TGTGCCTGGAGTGAGGGCAGCGGGCAGCCCCAGCATTTT.